These 23 T cell receptor beta chains were sequenced from one sample in a study of blood T cell repertoires in COVID-19 (dated by TCRdb to about 2020). Libraries were built with the immunoSEQ multiplex PCR assay. In its TCRdb copy, this immuneACCESS table keeps in-frame sequences only and misses some clones. Where compared with another copy, unresolved V genes explain less than half of these, and the others have no known cause. Recorded for this sample are 150,000 to 200,000 clones; approximately 80% of them occurred a single time. In total, the top ten clones hold roughly 4.9% of the sample. The specimen sequenced was PBMCs or T cells enriched from blood (not recorded which). Every receptor here comes from a man aged 70-80 years who had been exposed to COVID-19.

This clone came up once. This chain uses TRBV2 with TRBJ1-2; D is uncertain. Germline V CDR1 and CDR2: SNHLY, FYNNEI. The CDR3 loop spans 12 amino acids. The V and J ends lost 7 bases and 2 bases respectively, with 8 bases between them. This CDR3 reads CASTDLNYGYTF. The DNA for the CDR3 is TGTGCCAGCACAGACTTGAACTATGGCTACACCTTC.

V is TRBV6-6 and J is TRBJ1-2; 8 bases fit TRBD1. There are 14 residues in the CDR3. The ends lost 6 bases at V and 6 bases at J; junction bases unmatched: 9. Germline V lookup: CDR1 MNHNY, CDR2 SVGAGI (reference sequence). DNA for the CDR3: TGTGCCAGCAGCCCCGTTGGGACAGGACATGGCTACACCTTC. Translated, it gives CASSPVGTGHGYTF.

This chain links TRBV6-5 with TRBJ1-5; D gene ambiguous. V lost 10 bases and J lost 0, with 16 bases in between. This CDR3 spans 15 amino acids. Germline CDR1 MNHEY, CDR2 SVGAGI. CDR3 protein: CATRSLSYSNQPQHF. The CDR3 nucleotides read TGTGCCACCAGGTCCCTGTCTTATAGCAATCAGCCCCAGCATTTT.

The rearrangement links TRBV7-9 to TRBJ2-1; D unresolved. The CDR3 consists of 15 residues. V was trimmed by 1 base and J by 0 bases, leaving 7 bases between them. The V gene's germline CDR1 is SEHNR and CDR2 FQNEAQ (reference sequence). The CDR3 sequence is CASSLGGFSYNEQFF. Written as DNA, the CDR3 is TGTGCCAGCAGCTTAGGCGGCTTCTCCTACAATGAGCAGTTCTTC. Supplemented by reference TRBV7-9 and TRBJ2-1, the full variable domain reads DTGVSQNPRHKITKRGQNVTFRCDPISEHNRLYWYRQTLGQGPEFLTYFQNEAQLEKSRLLSDRFSAERPKGSFSTLEIQRTEQGDSAMYLCASSLGGFSYNEQFFGPGTRLTVL.

The rearrangement uses TRBV30 and TRBJ1-5; D unclear. CDR3 length: 17 residues. The V gene lost 2 bases and the J gene lost 0 bases, with 17 bases spanning the gap. In germline, CDR1 is GTSNPN, CDR2 SVGIG (reference sequence). CDR3 DNA: TGTGCCTGGAGTCGCCCATTCCTTACGGGTAGCAATCAGCCCCAGCATTTT. This sequence encodes CAWSRPFLTGSNQPQHF.

This clone has only one observation. The chain links TRBV27 to TRBJ2-1; 8 bases align to TRBD2. This CDR3 is built from 20 residues. Germline CDR1 and CDR2: MNHEY and SMNVEV (reference sequence). J gave up 2 bases and V 7 bases, and 22 bases lay outside the gene matches. The CDR3 reads CASNPVHGGKRGRTYNEQFF. In nucleotides, the CDR3 is TGTGCCAGCAACCCCGTACACGGGGGGAAGCGCGGGAGGACCTACAATGAGCAGTTCTTC.

The genes are TRBV29-1 and TRBJ1-2, with 7 bases fitting TRBD1. The germline V gene has CDR1 SQVTM and CDR2 ANQGSEA. The V and J ends lost 1 base and 7 bases, in that order; junction bases with no gene match: 9. This CDR3 has 14 amino acids. The CDR3, as DNA: TGCAGCGTTGAAGGACAGGGTGGGGAGACTGGCTACACCTTC. This gives the protein CSVEGQGGETGYTF.

This clone was seen a single time. The chain carries TRBV19 and TRBJ1-3; D remains unclear. V lost 5 bases, J lost 2 bases, and 7 bases lay in between. The CDR3 is made up of 13 amino acids. The germline gives CDR1 LNHDA, CDR2 SQIVND (reference sequence). The CDR3 nucleotides are TGTGCCAGTAGTTTCTTAACTGGAAACACCATATATTTT. It yields the protein CASSFLTGNTIYF.

The chain is built from TRBV19 and TRBJ2-7; TRBD1 matches at 9 bases. The CDR3 is 14 residues long. V trimming: 6 bases; J trimming: 4 bases; junction bases outside the gene matches: 7. CDR1 and CDR2 from the germline V gene are LNHDA and SQIVND (reference sequence). The CDR3 protein is CASRPGQGSYEQYF. DNA for the CDR3: TGTGCCAGTAGGCCGGGACAGGGTTCGTACGAGCAGTACTTC.

This clone was found a few times. Other DNA sequences in the sample encode the same CDR3. The chain links TRBV12-3 or TRBV12-4 to TRBJ2-7, with TRBD1 as a possible D gene (5 bases). The CDR3 consists of 13 residues. V lost 1 base to trimming and J lost 3 bases, with 7 bases between them. CDR3 residues: CASSLGQIYEQYF. In DNA form, the CDR3 reads TGTGCCAGCAGTTTAGGACAGATCTACGAGCAGTACTTC.

The chain couples TRBV19 to TRBJ2-4, with D unresolved. The ends were cut back, 4 bases at V and 6 bases at J, with 10 bases in the middle. This CDR3 is 13 amino acids long. Germline V gene sequence: CDR1 LNHDA, CDR2 SQIVND (reference sequence). The CDR3 protein is CASSTNPGNIQYF. The CDR3 DNA is TGTGCCAGTAGTACAAACCCGGGAAACATTCAGTACTTC.

The chain links TRBV6-2 or TRBV6-3 to TRBJ1-2, with D maybe TRBD1 (5 bases). CDR1 and CDR2 from the germline V gene are MNHEY and SVGEGT. CDR3 size: 10 residues. The germline V and J ends were trimmed by 5 bases and 7 bases, with 5 bases remaining between them. CDR3 DNA: TGTGCCAGCAGTAGGGGTGGCTACACCTTC. This codes for CASSRGGYTF.

V usage is TRBV10-3 and J usage is TRBJ2-7; 8 bases map to TRBD1. Germline-derived CDR1 and CDR2 are ENHRY and SYGVKD. The CDR3 runs to 12 residues. Trimming at V came to 7 bases and at J to 3 bases, leaving 2 bases not matched to a gene. The DNA for the CDR3 is TGTGCCATCACCGGACAGGGCTACGAGCAGTACTTC. Translating gives CAITGQGYEQYF.

This clone appeared once. The chain joins TRBV11-2 to TRBJ2-3; 8 nucleotides align to TRBD2. The germline CDR1 and CDR2 sequences are SGHAT and FQNNGV. The ends lost 0 bases at V and 3 bases at J; junction bases unmatched: 8. There are 17 residues in the CDR3. CDR3 residues: CASSLDGLAGGTDTQYF. DNA of the CDR3: TGTGCCAGCAGCTTAGATGGTTTGGCGGGAGGAACAGATACGCAGTATTTT.

The chain employs TRBV7-3 and TRBJ2-7, with a possible D match to TRBD2 (5 bases). The CDR3 runs 15 residues. The V end was cut by 0 bases, the J end by 3 bases, with 12 bases between. Germline-derived CDR1 and CDR2 are SGHTA and FQGTGA. CDR3 amino acids: CASSLTGKGVYEQYF. CDR3 bases: TGTGCCAGCAGCTTAACCGGGAAAGGTGTCTACGAGCAGTACTTC.

In this sample, this clone turned up a few times. This chain joins TRBV18 and TRBJ1-1; possible D gene TRBD1, 6 bases. Germline V gives CDR1 KGHSH, CDR2 LQKENI. The V end was cut by 6 bases, the J end by 6 bases, with 14 bases between. This CDR3 is built from 13 residues. This chain's CDR3 is CASSPNREPEAFF. In nucleotides, the CDR3 is TGTGCCAGCTCTCCAAACAGGGAGCCTGAAGCTTTCTTT.

The chain has TRBV6-5 and TRBJ1-5; D remains ambiguous. The germline V gene has CDR1 MNHEY and CDR2 SVGAGI. This CDR3 is 12 amino acids long. V lost 6 bases and J lost 5, with 8 bases in between. The CDR3 region has the DNA TGTGCCAGCAGACACGTTGATCAGCCCCAGCATTTT. Translating it yields CASRHVDQPQHF.

The CDR3 bases are TGTGCCAGCAGCTTAGGCAACGGTTTCTACAATGAGCAGTTCTTC. It encodes CASSLGNGFYNEQFF. The rearrangement uses TRBV11-2 and TRBJ2-1; D not certain. Trimming stripped 1 base from V and 3 bases from J, with 10 bases between. Germline assignment: CDR1 SGHAT and CDR2 FQNNGV. This CDR3 is 15 amino acids long. Combining the CDR3 with reference TRBV11-2 and TRBJ2-1 gives the whole variable domain EAGVAQSPRYKIIEKRQSVAFWCNPISGHATLYWYQQILGQGPKLLIQFQNNGVVDDSQLPKDRFSAERLKGVDSTLKIQPAKLEDSAVYLCASSLGNGFYNEQFFGPGTRLTVL.

The rearrangement uses TRBV7-3 and TRBJ1-6; 8 nucleotides line up with TRBD1. This CDR3 is built from 14 residues. Germline loops: CDR1 SGHTA, CDR2 FQGTGA. V shed 2 bases, J shed 8 bases, and the junction held 2 bases outside the gene matches. CDR3: CASSLDRGDSPLHF. CDR3 nucleotides: TGTGCCAGCAGCTTAGACAGGGGTGATTCACCCCTCCACTTT.

The gene calls are TRBV11-2 and TRBJ2-5; the match to TRBD1 covers 7 bases. The CDR3 extends over 14 amino acids. Germline-derived CDR1 and CDR2 are SGHAT and FQNNGV. J was trimmed by 1 base and V by 5 bases; bases with no gene match: 4. The CDR3 reads CASSPRGPQETQYF. The CDR3 coding sequence is TGTGCCAGCAGCCCGAGGGGGCCCCAAGAGACCCAGTACTTC.

The rearrangement links TRBV19 to TRBJ2-6; tentatively, D is TRBD1 (5 bases). Germline lookup yields CDR1 LNHDA and CDR2 SQIVND (reference sequence). Trimming took 6 bases from V and 2 from J, leaving 14 bases between them. The CDR3 runs 16 residues. CDR3 sequence reads: CASRGQGLTGANVLTF. The CDR3 DNA reads TGTGCCAGTAGAGGCCAGGGATTAACTGGGGCCAACGTCCTGACTTTC.

The V call is TRBV5-1, the J call TRBJ1-4, with D perhaps TRBD1 (6 bases). Between the trimmed V and J ends, which lost 0 bases and 8 bases, there was a span of 17 bases. Germline CDR1 SGHRS, CDR2 YFSETQ. This CDR3 spans 16 amino acids. This CDR3 is CASSLGVAQQGEKLFF. The CDR3 DNA is TGCGCCAGCAGCTTGGGGGTCGCCCAGCAGGGGGAAAAACTGTTTTTT.

This chain connects TRBV4-1 to TRBJ2-1; the D is unclear. The CDR3 length is 16 residues. Trimming took off 0 bases at V and 2 bases at J, with 11 bases between the two ends. Germline CDR1 reads MGHRA; CDR2 reads YSYEKL. The CDR3 nucleotides read TGCGCCAGCAGCCAAGAGGGCAGTCTCACCTACAATGAGCAGTTCTTC. This sequence encodes CASSQEGSLTYNEQFF.